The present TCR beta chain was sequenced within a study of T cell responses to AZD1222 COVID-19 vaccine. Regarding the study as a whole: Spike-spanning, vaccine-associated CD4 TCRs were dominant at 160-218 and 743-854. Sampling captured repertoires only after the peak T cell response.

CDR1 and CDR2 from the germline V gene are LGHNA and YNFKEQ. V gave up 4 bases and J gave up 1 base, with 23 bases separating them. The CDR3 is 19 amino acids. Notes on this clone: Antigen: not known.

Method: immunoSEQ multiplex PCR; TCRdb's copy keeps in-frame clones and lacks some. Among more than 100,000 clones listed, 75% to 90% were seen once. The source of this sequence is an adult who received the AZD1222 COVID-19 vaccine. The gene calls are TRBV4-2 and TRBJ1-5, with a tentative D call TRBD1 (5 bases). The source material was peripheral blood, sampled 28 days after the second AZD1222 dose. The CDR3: CASSLFPGQERGSNQPQHF. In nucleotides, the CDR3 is TGTGCCAGCAGCCTTTTCCCCGGGCAGGAGAGGGGCAGCAATCAGCCCCAGCATTTT.